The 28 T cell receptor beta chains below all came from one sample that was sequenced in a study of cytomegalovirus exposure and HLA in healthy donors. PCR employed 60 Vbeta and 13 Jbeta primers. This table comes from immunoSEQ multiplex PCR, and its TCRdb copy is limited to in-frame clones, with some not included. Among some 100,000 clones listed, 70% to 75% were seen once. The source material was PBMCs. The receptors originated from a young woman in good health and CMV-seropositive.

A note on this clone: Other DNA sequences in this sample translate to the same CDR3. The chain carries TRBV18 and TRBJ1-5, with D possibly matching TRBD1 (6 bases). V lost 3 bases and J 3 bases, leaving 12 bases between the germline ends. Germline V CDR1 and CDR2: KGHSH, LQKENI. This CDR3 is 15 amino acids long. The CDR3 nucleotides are TGTGCCAGCTCACCGCAACAGGGAGACAATCAGCCCCAGCATTTT. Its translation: CASSPQQGDNQPQHF.

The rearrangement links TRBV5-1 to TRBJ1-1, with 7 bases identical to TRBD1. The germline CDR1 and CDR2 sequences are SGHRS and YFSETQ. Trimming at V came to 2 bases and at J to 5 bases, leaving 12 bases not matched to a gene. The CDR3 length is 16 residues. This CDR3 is CASSFTGADSDTEAFF. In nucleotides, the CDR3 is TGCGCCAGCAGCTTTACAGGGGCCGATTCTGATACTGAAGCTTTCTTT. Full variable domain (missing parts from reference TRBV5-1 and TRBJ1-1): KAGVTQTPRYLIKTRGQQVTLSCSPISGHRSVSWYQQTPGQGLQFLFEYFSETQRNKGNFPGRFSGRQFSNSRSEMNVSTLELGDSALYLCASSFTGADSDTEAFFGQGTRLTVV.

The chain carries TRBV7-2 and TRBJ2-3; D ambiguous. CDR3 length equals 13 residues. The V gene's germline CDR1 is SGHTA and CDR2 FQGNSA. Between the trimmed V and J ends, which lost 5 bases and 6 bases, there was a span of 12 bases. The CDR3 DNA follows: TGTGCCAGCAGCGCTTCGAGATTCGATACGCAGTATTTT. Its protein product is CASSASRFDTQYF.

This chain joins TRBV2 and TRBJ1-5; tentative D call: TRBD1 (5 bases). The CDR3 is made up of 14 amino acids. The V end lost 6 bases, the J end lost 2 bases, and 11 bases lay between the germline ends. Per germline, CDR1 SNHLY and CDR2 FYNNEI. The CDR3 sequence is CASSPQGGNQPQHF. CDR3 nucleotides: TGTGCCAGCAGCCCCCAGGGTGGCAATCAGCCCCAGCATTTT.

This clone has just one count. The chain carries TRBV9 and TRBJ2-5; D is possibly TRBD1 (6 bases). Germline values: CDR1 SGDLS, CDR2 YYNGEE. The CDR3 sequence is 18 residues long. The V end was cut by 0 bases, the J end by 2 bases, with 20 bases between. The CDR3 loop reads CASSVGPQVGTTQETQYF. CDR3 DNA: TGTGCCAGCAGCGTAGGCCCTCAGGTGGGGACAACTCAAGAGACCCAGTACTTC.

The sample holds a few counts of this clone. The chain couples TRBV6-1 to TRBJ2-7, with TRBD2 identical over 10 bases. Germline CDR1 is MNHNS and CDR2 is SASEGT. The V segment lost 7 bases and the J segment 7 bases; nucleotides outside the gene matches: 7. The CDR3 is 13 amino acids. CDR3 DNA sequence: TGTGCCAGCACCATACTAGCGGGATTTGAGCAGTACTTC. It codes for CASTILAGFEQYF.

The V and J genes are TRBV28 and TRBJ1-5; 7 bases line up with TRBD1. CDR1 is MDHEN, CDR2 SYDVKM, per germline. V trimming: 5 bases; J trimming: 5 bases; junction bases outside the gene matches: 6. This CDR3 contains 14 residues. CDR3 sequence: CASSDGQEYQPQHF. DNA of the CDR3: TGTGCCAGCAGTGATGGACAGGAATATCAGCCCCAGCATTTT.

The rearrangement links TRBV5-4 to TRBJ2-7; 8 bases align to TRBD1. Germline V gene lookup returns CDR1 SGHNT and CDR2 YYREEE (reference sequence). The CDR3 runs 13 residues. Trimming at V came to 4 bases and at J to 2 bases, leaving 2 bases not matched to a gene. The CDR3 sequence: CASSLQGAYEQYF. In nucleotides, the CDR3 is TGTGCCAGCAGCCTACAGGGGGCCTACGAGCAGTACTTC.

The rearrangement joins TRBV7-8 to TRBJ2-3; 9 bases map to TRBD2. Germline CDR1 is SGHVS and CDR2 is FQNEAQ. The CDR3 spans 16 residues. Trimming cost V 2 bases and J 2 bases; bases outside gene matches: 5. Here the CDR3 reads CASSLRPSGNTDTQYF. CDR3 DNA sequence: TGTGCCAGCAGCTTACGGCCTAGCGGGAACACAGATACGCAGTATTTT.

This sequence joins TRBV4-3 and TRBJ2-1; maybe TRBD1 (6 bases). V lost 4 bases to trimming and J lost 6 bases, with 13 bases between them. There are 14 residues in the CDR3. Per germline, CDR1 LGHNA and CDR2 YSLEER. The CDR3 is CASSRYRDGNEQFF. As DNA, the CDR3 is TGCGCCAGCAGCCGATACAGGGATGGCAATGAGCAGTTCTTC.

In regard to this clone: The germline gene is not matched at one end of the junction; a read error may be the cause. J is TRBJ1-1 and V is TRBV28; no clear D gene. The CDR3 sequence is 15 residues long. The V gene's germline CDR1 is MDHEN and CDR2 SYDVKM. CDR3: CASRFGFKLNTEAFF. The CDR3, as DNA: TGTGCCAGCCGTTTCGGGTTTAAATTGAACACTGAAGCTTTCTTT.

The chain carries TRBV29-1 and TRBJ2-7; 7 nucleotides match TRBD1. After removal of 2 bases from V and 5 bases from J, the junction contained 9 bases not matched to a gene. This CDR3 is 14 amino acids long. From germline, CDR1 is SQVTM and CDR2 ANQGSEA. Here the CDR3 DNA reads TGCAGCGTTGAACACCGACAGGGTAGCGACGAGCAGTACTTC. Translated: CSVEHRQGSDEQYF.

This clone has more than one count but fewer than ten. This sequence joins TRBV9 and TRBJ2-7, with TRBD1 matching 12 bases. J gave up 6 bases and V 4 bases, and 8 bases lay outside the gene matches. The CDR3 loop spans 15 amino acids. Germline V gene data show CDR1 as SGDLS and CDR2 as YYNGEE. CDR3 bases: TGTGCCAGCAGCACCGGGACAGGGGGCACTTTCGAGCAGTACTTC. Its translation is CASSTGTGGTFEQYF.

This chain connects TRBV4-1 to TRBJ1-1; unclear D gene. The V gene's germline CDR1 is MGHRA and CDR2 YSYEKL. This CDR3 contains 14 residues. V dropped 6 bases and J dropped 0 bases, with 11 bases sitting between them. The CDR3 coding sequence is TGCGCCAGCAGTTTCGGAGCTATGAACACTGAAGCTTTCTTT. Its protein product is CASSFGAMNTEAFF.

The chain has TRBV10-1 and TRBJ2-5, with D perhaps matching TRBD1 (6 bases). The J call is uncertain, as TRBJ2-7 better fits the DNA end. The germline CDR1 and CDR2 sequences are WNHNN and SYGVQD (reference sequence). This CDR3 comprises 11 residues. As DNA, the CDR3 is TGCGCCCGGGGACATTCCTACGAGCAGTACTTC. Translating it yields CARGHSYEQYF.

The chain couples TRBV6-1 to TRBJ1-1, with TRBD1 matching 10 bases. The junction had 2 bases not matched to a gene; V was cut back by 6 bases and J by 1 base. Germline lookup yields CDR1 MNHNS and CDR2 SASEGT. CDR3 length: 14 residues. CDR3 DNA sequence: TGTGCCAGCAGGCGGGACAGGGGGAACACTGAAGCTTTCTTT. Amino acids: CASRRDRGNTEAFF.

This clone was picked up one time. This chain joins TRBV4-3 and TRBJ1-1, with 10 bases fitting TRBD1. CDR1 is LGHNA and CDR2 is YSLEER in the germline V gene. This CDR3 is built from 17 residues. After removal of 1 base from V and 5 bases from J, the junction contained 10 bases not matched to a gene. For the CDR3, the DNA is TGCGCCAGCAGCCAAGGATTAAGGGGACAGGGGAGGACTGAAGCTTTCTTT. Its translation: CASSQGLRGQGRTEAFF.

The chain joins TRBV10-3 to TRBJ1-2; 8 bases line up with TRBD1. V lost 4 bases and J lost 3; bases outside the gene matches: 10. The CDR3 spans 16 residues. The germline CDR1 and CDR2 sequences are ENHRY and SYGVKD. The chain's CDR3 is CAISVAVGQGDYGYTF. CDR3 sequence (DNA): TGTGCCATCAGTGTGGCTGTAGGACAGGGAGACTATGGCTACACCTTC.

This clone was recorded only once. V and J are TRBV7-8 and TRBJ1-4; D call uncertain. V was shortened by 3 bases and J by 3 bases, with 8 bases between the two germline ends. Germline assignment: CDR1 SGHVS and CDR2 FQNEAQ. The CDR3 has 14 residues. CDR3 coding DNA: TGTGCCAGCAGCTTGGGTGCGGCTAATGAAAAACTGTTTTTT. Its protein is CASSLGAANEKLFF. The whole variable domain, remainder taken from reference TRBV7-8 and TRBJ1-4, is GAGVSQSPRYKVAKRGQDVALRCDPISGHVSLFWYQQALGQGPEFLTYFQNEAQLDKSGLPSDRFFAERPEGSVSTLKIQRTQQEDSAVYLCASSLGAANEKLFFGSGTQLSVL.

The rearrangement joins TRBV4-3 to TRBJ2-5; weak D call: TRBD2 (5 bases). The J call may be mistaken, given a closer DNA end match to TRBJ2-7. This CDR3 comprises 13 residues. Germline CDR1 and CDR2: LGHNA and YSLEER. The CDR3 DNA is TGCGCCAGCAGCCGAGGACTTGAGTACGAGCAGTACTTC. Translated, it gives CASSRGLEYEQYF.

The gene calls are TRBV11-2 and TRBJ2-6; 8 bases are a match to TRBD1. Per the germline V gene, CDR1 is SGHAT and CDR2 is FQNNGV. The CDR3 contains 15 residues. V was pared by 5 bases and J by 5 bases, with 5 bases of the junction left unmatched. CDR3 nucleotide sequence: TGTGCCAGCAGCGTACCAGGGGGCTGGGCCAACGTCCTGACTTTC. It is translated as CASSVPGGWANVLTF.

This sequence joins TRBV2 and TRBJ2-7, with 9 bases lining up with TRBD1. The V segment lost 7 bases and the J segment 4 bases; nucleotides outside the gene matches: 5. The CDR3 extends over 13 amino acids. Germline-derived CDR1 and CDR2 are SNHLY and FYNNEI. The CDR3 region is CASTTGQGYEQYF. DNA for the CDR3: TGTGCCAGCACCACGGGACAGGGTTACGAGCAGTACTTC.

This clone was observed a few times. The CDR3 sequence is CASSPRRASSYEQYF. The CDR3 region has the DNA TGTGCCAGCAGCCCGCGGCGGGCAAGCTCCTACGAGCAGTACTTC. V usage is TRBV7-2 and J usage is TRBJ2-7; a possible D gene is TRBD2 (5 bases). This CDR3 has 15 residues. The V end lost 5 bases, the J end lost 0 bases, and 14 bases lay between the germline ends. In germline, CDR1 is SGHTA, CDR2 FQGNSA.

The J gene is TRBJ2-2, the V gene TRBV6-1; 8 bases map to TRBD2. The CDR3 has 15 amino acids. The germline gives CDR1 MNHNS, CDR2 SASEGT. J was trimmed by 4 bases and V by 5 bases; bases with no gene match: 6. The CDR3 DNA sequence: TGTGCCAGCAGTCACACCGGGAGGGGCACCGGGGAGCTGTTTTTT. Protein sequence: CASSHTGRGTGELFF.

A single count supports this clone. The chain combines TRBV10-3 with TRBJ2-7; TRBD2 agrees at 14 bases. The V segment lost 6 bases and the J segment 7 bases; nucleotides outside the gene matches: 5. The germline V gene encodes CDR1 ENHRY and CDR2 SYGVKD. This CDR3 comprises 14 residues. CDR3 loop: CAIRAGLAGAEQYF. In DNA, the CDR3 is TGTGCCATCAGGGCGGGACTAGCGGGGGCTGAGCAGTACTTC.

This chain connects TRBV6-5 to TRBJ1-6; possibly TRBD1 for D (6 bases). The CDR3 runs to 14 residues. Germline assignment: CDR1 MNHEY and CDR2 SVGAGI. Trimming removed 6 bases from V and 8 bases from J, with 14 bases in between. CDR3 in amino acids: CASRRAGGDSPLHF. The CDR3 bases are TGTGCCAGCAGGCGCGCGGGGGGCGATTCACCCCTCCACTTT.

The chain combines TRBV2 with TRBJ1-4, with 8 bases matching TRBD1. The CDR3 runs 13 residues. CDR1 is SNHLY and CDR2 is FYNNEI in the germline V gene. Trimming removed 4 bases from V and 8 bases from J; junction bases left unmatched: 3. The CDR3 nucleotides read TGTGCCAGCAGTGGCACAGGGGGAGAAAAACTGTTTTTT. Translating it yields CASSGTGGEKLFF.

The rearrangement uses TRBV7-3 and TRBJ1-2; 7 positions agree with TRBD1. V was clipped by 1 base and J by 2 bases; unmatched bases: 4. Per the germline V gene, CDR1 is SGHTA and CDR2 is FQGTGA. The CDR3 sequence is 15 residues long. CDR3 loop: CASSLIGGQNYGYTF. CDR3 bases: TGTGCCAGCAGCTTAATAGGGGGACAGAACTATGGCTACACCTTC.